A selection of T cell receptor beta chains follows, all from one sample in a study of blood T cells in healthy people across ages. In TCRdb, the 5' RACE reads were re-called with MiXCR into one record per CDR3 protein. The table has 920,000 or so distinct CDR3 sequences, 45% seen once. Material: blood. The receptor set was obtained from a woman between 55 and 75 years old in good health. The CDR3 runs from the conserved cysteine through the conserved F or W. The D gene is left open where the match is weak. Not every row has a clone size; where given, it reads once, few, many or a size class.

TRBJ2-1 NA TRBV10-3 NA CAIRTAYNEQFF TGTGCCATACGGACAGCTTACAATGAGCAGTTCTTC
TRBJ2-1 NA TRBV29-1 NA CSVDSPGVQETQFF TGCAGCGTTGATAGTCCAGGGGTCCAAGAGACCCAGTTCTTC
TRBJ2-1 NA TRBV28 few CASSSLLAPGGQFF TGTGCCAGCAGTTCTCTACTAGCGCCAGGGGGACAGTTCTTC
TRBJ2-7 NA TRBV28 many CASSFGQGGSYEQYF TGTGCCAGCAGTTTTGGCCAGGGAGGTTCCTACGAGCAGTACTTC
TRBJ2-5 NA TRBV4-2 NA CASSPSGPQLYF TGTGCCAGCAGCCCGAGCGGGCCTCAGCTGTACTTC
TRBJ2-6 TRBD1 TRBV7-8 few CASSLEQGAGANVLTF TGTGCCAGCAGCTTAGAACAGGGGGCCGGGGCCAACGTCCTGACTTTC
TRBJ1-1 NA TRBV3-1 NA CASSQGLIGTEAFF TGTGCCAGCAGCCAAGGTTTAATAGGAACTGAAGCTTTCTTT
TRBJ2-7 TRBD2 TRBV29-1 NA CSARTSGGTAYEQYF TGCAGCGCCCGGACTAGCGGGGGAACCGCCTACGAGCAGTACTTC
TRBJ1-2 NA TRBV14 NA CASSQGKSPNYGYTF TGTGCCAGCAGCCAAGGAAAAAGTCCTAACTATGGCTACACCTTC
TRBJ2-3 NA TRBV20-1 many CSARGDGTDTQYF TGCAGTGCTAGAGGGGACGGCACAGATACGCAGTATTTT
TRBJ2-7 TRBD1 TRBV20-1 NA CSARNPGQGTYEQYF TGCAGTGCTAGAAATCCGGGACAGGGGACCTACGAGCAGTACTTC
TRBJ2-5 NA TRBV20-1 few CSAWADQETQYF TGCAGTGCTTGGGCGGACCAAGAGACCCAGTACTTC
TRBJ1-2 NA TRBV5-6 once CASSADSLGYTF TGTGCCAGCAGCGCGGACAGTTTGGGCTACACCTTC
TRBJ2-6 NA TRBV6-5 NA CASSYAWGLSNVLTF TGTGCCAGCAGTTATGCATGGGGTTTGTCCAACGTCCTGACTTTC
TRBJ2-1 NA TRBV9 few CASRQSNEQFF TGTGCCAGCAGACAGAGCAATGAGCAGTTCTTC